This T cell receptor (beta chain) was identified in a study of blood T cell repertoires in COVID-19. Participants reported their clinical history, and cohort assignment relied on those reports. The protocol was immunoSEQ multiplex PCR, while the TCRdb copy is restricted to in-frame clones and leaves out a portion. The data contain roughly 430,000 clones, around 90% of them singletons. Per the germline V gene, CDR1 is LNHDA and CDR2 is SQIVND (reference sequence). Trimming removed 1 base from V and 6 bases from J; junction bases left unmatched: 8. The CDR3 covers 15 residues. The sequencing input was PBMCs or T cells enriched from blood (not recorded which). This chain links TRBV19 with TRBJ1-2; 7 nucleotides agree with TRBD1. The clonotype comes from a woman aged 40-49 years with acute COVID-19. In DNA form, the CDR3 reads TGTGCCAGTAGTATAGGCAGGGGGAGGCCTGATGGCTACACCTTC. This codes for CASSIGRGRPDGYTF.